This T cell receptor beta chain was identified in a study of T-cell memory formation after mild COVID-19. About the study: TCR clusters were largely donor specific.

Each CDR3 protein gets one entry after TCRdb re-called the 5' RACE reads with MiXCR. This sample has around 440,000 distinct CDR3 sequences, with around a sixth found just once. Germline values: CDR1 MGHRA, CDR2 YSYEKL. J gave up 1 base and V 6 bases, and 8 bases lay outside the gene matches. CDR3 length: 15 amino acids. This chain uses TRBV4-1 with TRBJ1-2, with TRBD1 matching 7 bases. This TCR was recovered from an adult woman who had mild COVID-19 (a few samples of this study predate the infection). Cell type and time point are not known. Source material: PBMCs or a T cell subset sorted from them (not recorded which). The CDR3 loop reads CASRNPTGVNYGYTF. The CDR3 DNA reads TGCGCCAGCAGAAACCCTACAGGGGTTAACTATGGCTACACCTTC.